Listed below are T cell receptor beta chains from one sample, sequenced in a study of T cell responses to AZD1222 COVID-19 vaccine. The protocol was immunoSEQ multiplex PCR, while the TCRdb copy is restricted to in-frame clones and leaves out a portion. Of about 150,000 clones listed, around 90% were seen once; the top ten hold around 3.2%. This specimen was peripheral blood, taken on day 0 of AZD1222 vaccination. These receptors all come from an adult in good health. The CDR3 runs from the conserved cysteine through the conserved F or W. Fields, in order: CDR3 protein, CDR3 DNA, D gene, J gene, clone size, V gene. The D gene is left open where the match is weak. Not all rows give a size; the values are once, few, many and, for expanded clones, a class.

CDR3 protein: CASSPTGIGTDTQYF
CDR3 DNA: TGCGCCAGCAGCCCGACAGGGATTGGGACAGATACGCAGTATTTT
D gene: TRBD1
J gene: TRBJ2-3
clone size: .
V gene: TRBV5-1

CDR3 protein: CASSQDRPGLGGELFF
CDR3 DNA: TGCGCCAGCAGCCAAGATAGGCCAGGGCTAGGCGGGGAGCTGTTTTTT
D gene: .
J gene: TRBJ2-2
clone size: .
V gene: TRBV4-1

CDR3 protein: CASSKDRTYGYTF
CDR3 DNA: TGTGCCAGCAGCAAGGACCGTACGTATGGCTACACCTTC
D gene: .
J gene: TRBJ1-2
clone size: .
V gene: TRBV5-4

CDR3 protein: CASSLVGETQYF
CDR3 DNA: TGTGCCAGCAGCTTAGTGGGGGAAACGCAGTATTTT
D gene: .
J gene: TRBJ2-3
clone size: .
V gene: TRBV7-2

CDR3 protein: CASTILGSGAQETQYF
CDR3 DNA: TGTGCCAGCACGATCCTCGGATCGGGGGCCCAAGAGACCCAGTACTTC
D gene: .
J gene: TRBJ2-5
clone size: few
V gene: TRBV7-2

CDR3 protein: CASSEAPGTGTFVKSSTDTQYF
CDR3 DNA: TGTGCCAGCAGTGAAGCCCCCGGGACAGGGACATTCGTTAAGAGTAGCACAGATACGCAGTATTTT
D gene: TRBD1
J gene: TRBJ2-3
clone size: .
V gene: TRBV6-1

CDR3 protein: CASSTGWDTEAFF
CDR3 DNA: TGTGCCAGTAGTACCGGGTGGGACACTGAAGCTTTCTTT
D gene: .
J gene: TRBJ1-1
clone size: once
V gene: TRBV19

CDR3 protein: CASSLIQGTGEQYF
CDR3 DNA: TGTGCCAGCAGCCTAATACAGGGGACGGGCGAGCAGTACTTC
D gene: TRBD1
J gene: TRBJ2-7
clone size: .
V gene: TRBV3-1/TRBV3-2

CDR3 protein: CASSLRSRDGEQYF
CDR3 DNA: TGTGCCAGCAGCTTAAGGTCCAGGGATGGCGAGCAGTACTTC
D gene: .
J gene: TRBJ2-7
clone size: .
V gene: TRBV7-2

CDR3 protein: CASSLEGSRVETQYF
CDR3 DNA: TGCGCCAGCAGCTTGGAGGGGTCGAGGGTAGAGACCCAGTACTTC
D gene: .
J gene: TRBJ2-5
clone size: .
V gene: TRBV5-1

CDR3 protein: CASSLGSGVLGEKLFF
CDR3 DNA: TGTGCCAGCAGCTTAGGTTCGGGGGTGTTGGGTGAAAAACTGTTTTTT
D gene: .
J gene: TRBJ1-4
clone size: .
V gene: TRBV7-2

CDR3 protein: CASSPRIRVQETQYF
CDR3 DNA: TGTGCCAGCAGCCCTAGGATCAGGGTCCAAGAGACCCAGTACTTC
D gene: .
J gene: TRBJ2-5
clone size: once
V gene: TRBV7-2

CDR3 protein: CASSLLWASGGAEETQYF
CDR3 DNA: TGTGCCAGCAGTCTACTATGGGCTAGCGGGGGGGCCGAGGAGACCCAGTACTTC
D gene: TRBD2
J gene: TRBJ2-5
clone size: .
V gene: TRBV6-2/TRBV6-3

CDR3 protein: CAIRSTERFTEAFF
CDR3 DNA: TGTGCCATCAGGTCGACAGAAAGGTTCACTGAAGCTTTCTTT
D gene: .
J gene: TRBJ1-1
clone size: .
V gene: TRBV10-3

CDR3 protein: CATRQLGRAQHF
CDR3 DNA: TGTGCCACCCGACAACTCGGGAGGGCCCAGCATTTT
D gene: .
J gene: TRBJ1-5
clone size: .
V gene: TRBV19

CDR3 protein: CASSSQNTGELFF
CDR3 DNA: TGCGCCAGCAGCTCCCAGAACACCGGGGAGCTGTTTTTT
D gene: .
J gene: TRBJ2-2
clone size: once
V gene: TRBV5-1

CDR3 protein: CASTKGALNTEAFF
CDR3 DNA: TGTGCCAGCACCAAGGGGGCCCTGAACACTGAAGCTTTCTTT
D gene: TRBD1
J gene: TRBJ1-1
clone size: .
V gene: TRBV2

CDR3 protein: CASTRTVGAYGYTF
CDR3 DNA: TGTGCCAGCACACGGACGGTTGGGGCCTATGGCTACACCTTC
D gene: .
J gene: TRBJ1-2
clone size: .
V gene: TRBV18

CDR3 protein: CATSSFTGPQNGYTF
CDR3 DNA: TGTGCCACCAGCAGTTTCACAGGCCCCCAGAATGGCTACACCTTC
D gene: .
J gene: TRBJ1-2
clone size: .
V gene: TRBV15

CDR3 protein: CASSEGASNTGELFF
CDR3 DNA: TGTGCCAGCAGTGAAGGGGCATCGAACACCGGGGAGCTGTTTTTT
D gene: .
J gene: TRBJ2-2
clone size: .
V gene: TRBV2

CDR3 protein: CASSLSPGNYGYTF
CDR3 DNA: TGTGCCAGCAGCTTATCCCCAGGAAACTATGGCTACACCTTC
D gene: .
J gene: TRBJ1-2
clone size: .
V gene: TRBV7-9

CDR3 protein: CASSPGRGAYYEQYF
CDR3 DNA: TGTGCCAGCAGCCCCGGCAGGGGCGCCTATTACGAGCAGTACTTC
D gene: .
J gene: TRBJ2-7
clone size: .
V gene: TRBV7-2

CDR3 protein: CASSAPGAHNSPLHF
CDR3 DNA: TGTGCCAGCAGTGCCCCAGGGGCGCATAATTCACCCCTCCACTTT
D gene: .
J gene: TRBJ1-6
clone size: .
V gene: TRBV28

CDR3 protein: CSASLTGIDGYTF
CDR3 DNA: TGCAGTGCTAGTCTCACAGGAATAGATGGCTACACCTTC
D gene: .
J gene: TRBJ1-2
clone size: .
V gene: TRBV20-1

CDR3 protein: CATSGATSGNTIYF
CDR3 DNA: TGTGCCACAAGCGGGGCGACCTCTGGAAACACCATATATTTT
D gene: .
J gene: TRBJ1-3
clone size: .
V gene: TRBV7-2

CDR3 protein: CASSVGQGPVVYGYTF
CDR3 DNA: TGTGCCAGCAGCGTAGGTCAGGGGCCCGTCGTGTATGGCTACACCTTC
D gene: .
J gene: TRBJ1-2
clone size: .
V gene: TRBV9

CDR3 protein: CASSVGEGYDYGYTF
CDR3 DNA: TGTGCCAGCAGCGTGGGGGAAGGGTATGACTATGGCTACACCTTC
D gene: .
J gene: TRBJ1-2
clone size: .
V gene: TRBV9

CDR3 protein: CASSLDQYTDTQYF
CDR3 DNA: TGTGCCAGCAGCCTAGACCAGTACACAGATACGCAGTATTTT
D gene: .
J gene: TRBJ2-3
clone size: .
V gene: TRBV9

CDR3 protein: CASSPAGTGANVLTF
CDR3 DNA: TGTGCCAGCAGCCCCGCAGGGACAGGGGCCAACGTCCTGACTTTC
D gene: .
J gene: TRBJ2-6
clone size: .
V gene: TRBV7-9

CDR3 protein: CASSLEAYRGKLFF
CDR3 DNA: TGTGCCAGCAGCTTGGAAGCTTATCGGGGAAAACTGTTTTTT
D gene: .
J gene: TRBJ1-4
clone size: .
V gene: TRBV5-6

CDR3 protein: CASSQGTTFVEQYF
CDR3 DNA: TGTGCCAGCAGCCAAGGAACCACTTTCGTCGAGCAGTACTTC
D gene: .
J gene: TRBJ2-7
clone size: .
V gene: TRBV3-1/TRBV3-2

CDR3 protein: CASSAVADNQPQHF
CDR3 DNA: TGTGCCAGCAGTGCCGTGGCAGACAATCAGCCCCAGCATTTT
D gene: .
J gene: TRBJ1-5
clone size: .
V gene: TRBV2

CDR3 protein: CASGPPQGAYSPLHF
CDR3 DNA: TGTGCCAGCGGCCCACCGCAGGGGGCTTATTCACCCCTCCACTTT
D gene: TRBD1
J gene: TRBJ1-6
clone size: few
V gene: TRBV6-5

CDR3 protein: CATRYTGAAKNIQYF
CDR3 DNA: TGTGCCACCCGTTACACGGGCGCAGCCAAAAACATTCAGTACTTC
D gene: .
J gene: TRBJ2-4
clone size: .
V gene: TRBV6-5

CDR3 protein: CASSSAGGPYNEQFF
CDR3 DNA: TGTGCCAGCAGCTCGGCCGGGGGCCCCTACAATGAGCAGTTCTTC
D gene: .
J gene: TRBJ2-1
clone size: .
V gene: TRBV7-8

CDR3 protein: CSASSWENTEAFF
CDR3 DNA: TGCAGTGCTAGTAGTTGGGAGAACACTGAAGCTTTCTTT
D gene: .
J gene: TRBJ1-1
clone size: .
V gene: TRBV20-1

CDR3 protein: CASRLRGQETQYF
CDR3 DNA: TGTGCCAGCAGACTCAGGGGGCAAGAGACCCAGTACTTC
D gene: TRBD1
J gene: TRBJ2-5
clone size: .
V gene: TRBV5-8

CDR3 protein: CASSYTALAWETQYF
CDR3 DNA: TGTGCCAGCAGTTACACGGCCCTAGCGTGGGAGACCCAGTACTTC
D gene: .
J gene: TRBJ2-5
clone size: .
V gene: TRBV6-5

CDR3 protein: CASSLGTEVQPQHF
CDR3 DNA: TGTGCCAGCAGCCTCGGGACAGAGGTTCAGCCCCAGCATTTT
D gene: TRBD1
J gene: TRBJ1-5
clone size: .
V gene: TRBV6-4

CDR3 protein: CASSLTGGHQPQHF
CDR3 DNA: TGTGCCAGCAGCTTAACCGGTGGGCATCAGCCCCAGCATTTT
D gene: .
J gene: TRBJ1-5
clone size: .
V gene: TRBV7-9

CDR3 protein: CASSPWGSGNTIYF
CDR3 DNA: TGTGCCAGCAGCCCATGGGGGTCGGGAAACACCATATATTTT
D gene: .
J gene: TRBJ1-3
clone size: .
V gene: TRBV5-6

CDR3 protein: CASSPTGPQETQYF
CDR3 DNA: TGTGCCAGCAGCCCCACCGGGCCCCAAGAGACCCAGTACTTC
D gene: .
J gene: TRBJ2-5
clone size: .
V gene: TRBV3-1/TRBV3-2

CDR3 protein: CASSYGGEQGSPLHF
CDR3 DNA: TGTGCCAGCAGTTACGGCGGGGAACAGGGTTCACCCCTCCACTTT
D gene: .
J gene: TRBJ1-6
clone size: .
V gene: TRBV6-5

CDR3 protein: CATGGAGQQPQHF
CDR3 DNA: TGTGCCACCGGGGGGGCAGGTCAACAGCCCCAGCATTTT
D gene: .
J gene: TRBJ1-5
clone size: few
V gene: TRBV27

CDR3 protein: CASSLGEVGEQFF
CDR3 DNA: TGTGCCAGCAGCTTGGGGGAAGTCGGTGAGCAGTTCTTC
D gene: .
J gene: TRBJ2-1
clone size: few
V gene: TRBV5-4